Shown below are 25 T cell receptor beta chains from a single sample sequenced in a study of siplizumab effects on memory and regulatory T cells. The repertoire was sequenced with immunoSEQ multiplex PCR; TCRdb's copy has only in-frame clones and lacks some. The repertoire consists of about 87,000 clones, with 75% to 90% occurring once and the leading ten covering about 16%. The sequenced material came from CD4+ T cells sorted from blood. These receptors were taken from a human donor in good health.

CDR3 DNA sequence: TGTGCCAGCAGCTTCCTAGCGGGAGCAGGGGATACGCAGTATTTT. Translating gives CASSFLAGAGDTQYF. This rearrangement joins TRBV5-6 to TRBJ2-3; 10 nucleotides agree with TRBD2. Unmatched junction bases numbered 6, after V lost 2 bases and J lost 6 bases. Germline V CDR1 and CDR2: SGHDT, YYEEEE. This CDR3 has 15 amino acids.

In nucleotides, the CDR3 is TGTGCCAGCAGACCGTCCTACGGGAGCGGCAATGAGCAGTTCTTC. This translates into CASRPSYGSGNEQFF. The V gene is TRBV11-2, the J gene TRBJ2-1; D perhaps matches TRBD2 (6 bases). Trimming removed 6 bases from V and 6 bases from J, with 18 bases in between. In germline, CDR1 is SGHAT, CDR2 FQNNGV. The CDR3 has 15 residues.

The chain employs TRBV30 and TRBJ1-1; no clear D gene. The CDR3 spans 13 residues. Trimming took off 0 bases at V and 2 bases at J, with 7 bases between the two ends. The germline gives CDR1 GTSNPN, CDR2 SVGIG (reference sequence). The CDR3 DNA reads as TGTGCCTGGAGTGTCTGGCAAAACACTGAAGCTTTCTTT. The encoded protein is CAWSVWQNTEAFF.

The chain has TRBV5-1 and TRBJ2-1; 9 positions match TRBD2. This CDR3 has 15 amino acids. The germline V gene has CDR1 SGHRS and CDR2 YFSETQ. J gave up 6 bases and V 3 bases, and 7 bases lay outside the gene matches. In DNA form, the CDR3 reads TGCGCCAGCAGCTCGCTTAGCGGGAGCGGCAATGAGCAGTTCTTC. Translation gives CASSSLSGSGNEQFF.

V and J are TRBV19 and TRBJ2-6; 7 nucleotides align to TRBD1. V was clipped by 5 bases and J by 2 bases; unmatched bases: 0. The CDR3 is made up of 14 amino acids. The germline gives CDR1 LNHDA, CDR2 SQIVND (reference sequence). The DNA for the CDR3 is TGTGCCAGTAGTCAGGGGGCTGGGGCCAACGTCCTGACTTTC. Amino acid sequence: CASSQGAGANVLTF.

J is TRBJ2-1 and V is TRBV19; 10 bases align to TRBD2. Germline V CDR1 and CDR2: LNHDA, SQIVND (reference sequence). The CDR3 has 15 residues. The V segment lost 4 bases and the J segment 5 bases; nucleotides outside the gene matches: 5. As DNA, the CDR3 is TGTGCCAGTAGTACCGGACTAGCGGATAACAATGAGCAGTTCTTC. This translates into CASSTGLADNNEQFF.

The rearrangement links TRBV7-9 to TRBJ1-2, with 8 bases lining up with TRBD1. CDR3 length equals 16 residues. Germline CDR1 reads SEHNR; CDR2 reads FQNEAQ (reference sequence). Trimming took 5 bases from V and 6 from J; bases not matched to a gene: 14. The CDR3 DNA is TGTGCCAGCAGCCCAAGGGGGGGACAGGACTCCCATGGCTACACCTTC. Protein product: CASSPRGGQDSHGYTF. Together with reference TRBV7-9 and TRBJ1-2, the CDR3 gives the full variable domain: DTGVSQNPRHKITKRGQNVTFRCDPISEHNRLYWYRQTLGQGPEFLTYFQNEAQLEKSRLLSDRFSAERPKGSFSTLEIQRTEQGDSAMYLCASSPRGGQDSHGYTFGSGTRLTVV.

The rearrangement joins TRBV5-3 to TRBJ1-2, with D perhaps TRBD1 (5 bases). TRBV5-3 is placed among ORFs of uncertain function. The CDR3 is 16 amino acids. V lost 3 bases, J lost 5 bases, and 20 bases lay in between. This CDR3 reads CARSWGTVGRRYGYTF. The DNA for the CDR3 is TGTGCCAGAAGCTGGGGGACGGTCGGTAGGCGGTATGGCTACACCTTC.

J is TRBJ2-3 and V is TRBV7-3; 7 bases match TRBD2. From germline, CDR1 is SGHTA and CDR2 FQGTGA. The CDR3 contains 15 residues. Trimming at V came to 2 bases and at J to 5 bases, leaving 7 bases not matched to a gene. The CDR3 sequence: CASSLAGVWRDTQYF. CDR3 DNA sequence: TGTGCCAGCAGCTTAGCGGGAGTTTGGCGAGATACGCAGTATTTT.

CDR3 DNA: TGCGCCAGCAGTTTCGACAGGGGGAAGAAGCAGTACTTC. This sequence encodes CASSFDRGKKQYF. The chain joins TRBV5-1 to TRBJ2-7, with 9 positions matching TRBD1. CDR1 SGHRS and CDR2 YFSETQ come from the germline V gene. Trimming at V came to 5 bases and at J to 8 bases, leaving 8 bases not matched to a gene. There are 13 residues in the CDR3.

The chain uses TRBV5-4 and TRBJ2-6; D call uncertain. From germline, CDR1 is SGHNT and CDR2 YYREEE (reference sequence). Trimming cost V 2 bases and J 0 bases, with 0 bases left between them. The CDR3 runs 13 residues. Written as DNA, the CDR3 is TGTGCCAGCAGCTTCTCTGGGGCCAACGTCCTGACTTTC. Its translation: CASSFSGANVLTF.

The rearrangement links TRBV19 to TRBJ2-1, with 11 bases aligning to TRBD2. There are 17 residues in the CDR3. The J segment lost 7 bases and the V segment lost 1 base, leaving 9 bases of the junction unmatched. Germline V gene sequence: CDR1 LNHDA, CDR2 SQIVND (reference sequence). The CDR3 loop reads CASSIVFSTSGNNEQFF. CDR3 nucleotides: TGTGCCAGTAGTATAGTTTTTTCGACTAGCGGGAATAATGAGCAGTTCTTC. Looking up the rest from reference TRBV19 and TRBJ2-1 gives the full variable domain: DGGITQSPKYLFRKEGQNVTLSCEQNLNHDAMYWYRQDPGQGLRLIYYSQIVNDFQKGDIAEGYSVSREKKESFPLTVTSAQKNPTAFYLCASSIVFSTSGNNEQFFGPGTRLTVL.

Only a few counts were recorded for this clone. The chain recombines TRBV6-5 with TRBJ2-3; 7 nucleotides agree with TRBD2. Germline assignment: CDR1 MNHEY and CDR2 SVGAGI. The CDR3 spans 16 residues. V lost 4 bases and J lost 2; bases outside the gene matches: 9. This chain's CDR3 is CASSSGTTGLTDTQYF. The DNA of the CDR3 is TGTGCCAGCAGTTCCGGGACTACTGGTCTCACAGATACGCAGTATTTT.

The chain uses TRBV6-5 and TRBJ2-1; TRBD2 matches 8 bases. There are 16 residues in the CDR3. V lost 2 bases to trimming and J lost 4 bases; unmatched junction nucleotides: 7. In germline, CDR1 is MNHEY, CDR2 SVGAGI. CDR3 in DNA: TGTGCCAGCAGTTACGTCGTGGCGGGAGGATACAATGAGCAGTTCTTC. It encodes CASSYVVAGGYNEQFF.

J is TRBJ2-3 and V is TRBV7-9; 10 bases line up with TRBD2. In germline, CDR1 is SEHNR, CDR2 FQNEAQ (reference sequence). The CDR3 contains 15 residues. The J segment lost 5 bases and the V segment lost 3 bases, leaving 5 bases of the junction unmatched. Written as DNA, the CDR3 is TGTGCCAGCAGCTTTAGCCGACTAGCGGGAGATACGCAGTATTTT. Encoded protein: CASSFSRLAGDTQYF. The variable domain in full, completed from reference TRBV7-9 and TRBJ2-3, reads DTGVSQNPRHKITKRGQNVTFRCDPISEHNRLYWYRQTLGQGPEFLTYFQNEAQLEKSRLLSDRFSAERPKGSFSTLEIQRTEQGDSAMYLCASSFSRLAGDTQYFGPGTRLTVL.

This sequence joins TRBV7-3 and TRBJ2-2; no clear D. V was shortened by 1 base and J by 2 bases, with 11 bases between the two germline ends. This CDR3 spans 16 amino acids. The germline CDR1 and CDR2 sequences are SGHTA and FQGTGA. CDR3 in DNA: TGTGCCAGCAGCTTAAACCCGGGTATCAACACCGGGGAGCTGTTTTTT. Its protein product is CASSLNPGINTGELFF.

The rearrangement joins TRBV30 to TRBJ2-4; 11 bases are a match to TRBD2. The CDR3 has 16 residues. Germline V gene sequence: CDR1 GTSNPN, CDR2 SVGIG (reference sequence). V shed 3 bases and J 0 bases; nucleotides not matched to a gene: 4. The CDR3 sequence is CAWRASGRQAKNIQYF. The CDR3 DNA reads TGTGCCTGGAGGGCTAGCGGGAGGCAAGCCAAAAACATTCAGTACTTC.

The chain is built from TRBV5-5 and TRBJ1-4; D is unresolved. The V gene's germline CDR1 is SGHKS and CDR2 YYEKEE (reference sequence). This CDR3 is 15 amino acids long. V was pared by 4 bases and J by 4 bases, with 14 bases between. The CDR3 reads CASSDNGVDNEKLFF. The CDR3 DNA reads as TGTGCCAGCAGCGACAACGGGGTCGATAATGAAAAACTGTTTTTT.

This sequence joins TRBV5-4 and TRBJ1-3; D not resolved. The CDR3 has 16 amino acids. Germline assignment: CDR1 SGHNT and CDR2 YYREEE (reference sequence). Trimming cost V 0 bases and J 0 bases, with 10 bases left between them. CDR3 protein: CASSLGAAVSGNTIYF. As DNA, the CDR3 is TGTGCCAGCAGCTTGGGGGCTGCAGTCTCTGGAAACACCATATATTTT.

The chain couples TRBV7-2 to TRBJ1-5; D is ambiguous. CDR1 and CDR2 from the germline V gene are SGHTA and FQGNSA. Trimming left V 5 bases short and J 1 base short, with 9 bases between. The CDR3 is made up of 14 amino acids. This CDR3 reads CASSPLRSNQPQHF. CDR3 nucleotide sequence: TGTGCCAGCAGCCCCCTCAGGAGCAATCAGCCCCAGCATTTT.

This sequence joins TRBV5-1 and TRBJ2-7; possibly TRBD1 for D (6 bases). V was cut by 5 bases and J by 5 bases, with 20 bases left in between. The CDR3 contains 15 residues. Germline CDR1 is SGHRS and CDR2 is YFSETQ. As DNA, the CDR3 is TGCGCCAGCAGGACTGGGGCGGACAGCCTCAACGAGCAGTACTTC. It is translated as CASRTGADSLNEQYF.

The genes are TRBV18 and TRBJ1-2; 7 positions agree with TRBD1. The CDR3 has 17 residues. CDR1 KGHSH and CDR2 LQKENI come from the germline V gene. After removal of 3 bases from V and 2 bases from J, the junction contained 12 bases not matched to a gene. The CDR3 sequence is CASSPTDGGGLNYGYTF. In DNA, the CDR3 is TGTGCCAGCTCACCGACGGACGGAGGGGGCCTAAACTATGGCTACACCTTC.

J is TRBJ2-7 and V is TRBV2, with 7 nucleotides matching TRBD1. The germline CDR1 and CDR2 sequences are SNHLY and FYNNEI. The CDR3 has 14 residues. Losses at the gene ends were 4 bases for V and 2 bases for J; bases not matched to a gene: 5. CDR3 DNA sequence: TGTGCCAGCAGTGTTGGCCAGGGGGCCTACGAGCAGTACTTC. Translated, it gives CASSVGQGAYEQYF.

V gene TRBV6-5 combines with J gene TRBJ1-1; 12 bases map to TRBD1. The junction had 5 bases not matched to a gene; V was cut back by 5 bases and J by 4 bases. The CDR3 is 15 amino acids. Germline V gene data show CDR1 as MNHEY and CDR2 as SVGAGI. CDR3 amino acids: CASSQGQGAITEAFF. The CDR3 DNA reads as TGTGCCAGCAGTCAGGGACAGGGGGCGATCACTGAAGCTTTCTTT.

The chain employs TRBV13 and TRBJ2-7; 7 nucleotides match TRBD2. Germline loops: CDR1 PRHDT, CDR2 FYEKMQ (reference sequence). V was clipped by 2 bases and J by 2 bases; unmatched bases: 12. The CDR3 covers 17 residues. This chain's CDR3 is CASSLSGRVGRTYEQYF. CDR3 sequence (DNA): TGTGCCAGCAGCTTAAGTGGGAGGGTGGGTCGAACCTACGAGCAGTACTTC.